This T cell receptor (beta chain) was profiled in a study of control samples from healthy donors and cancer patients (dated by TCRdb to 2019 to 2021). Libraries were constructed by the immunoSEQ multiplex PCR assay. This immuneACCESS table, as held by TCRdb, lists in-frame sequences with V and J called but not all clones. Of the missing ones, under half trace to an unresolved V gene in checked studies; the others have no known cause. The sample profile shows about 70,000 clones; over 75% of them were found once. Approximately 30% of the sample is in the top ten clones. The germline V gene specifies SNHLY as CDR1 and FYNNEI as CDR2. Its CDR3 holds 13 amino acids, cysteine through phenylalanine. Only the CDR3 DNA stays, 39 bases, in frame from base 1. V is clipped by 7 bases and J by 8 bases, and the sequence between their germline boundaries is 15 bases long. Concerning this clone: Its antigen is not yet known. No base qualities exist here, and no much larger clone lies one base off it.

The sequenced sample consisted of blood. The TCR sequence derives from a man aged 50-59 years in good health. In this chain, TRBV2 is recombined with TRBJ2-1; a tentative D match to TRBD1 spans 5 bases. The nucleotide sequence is TGTGCCAGCATTGACTGGGGCCGGGATGAGCAGTTCTTC. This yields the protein CASIDWGRDEQFF.